These 14 T cell receptor beta chains were all obtained from the same sample, sequenced in a study of T cell repertoires in cytomegalovirus infection. TCRdb independently ran MiXCR on the reads; one entry per CDR3 protein. This table has roughly 720,000 distinct CDR3 sequences, 35% appearing once. Sequencing input: PBMCs. These receptors all stem from a human donor in good health (CMV status not recorded). Some clones in this sample may be carry-over from other donors' samples.

This sequence joins TRBV24-1 and TRBJ2-1; 12 positions agree with TRBD2. In germline, CDR1 is KGHDR, CDR2 SFDVKD. The CDR3 sequence is 15 residues long. V gave up 4 bases and J gave up 9 bases; unmatched junction bases: 6. The CDR3 nucleotides are TGTGCCACCAGTGACGCTAGCGGGGGGGCCGGTGAGCAGTTCTTC. Translating it yields CATSDASGGAGEQFF.

This clonotype was observed many times. The rearrangement uses TRBV4-1 and TRBJ1-4; 7 bases map to TRBD1. V was clipped by 0 bases and J by 0 bases; unmatched bases: 7. CDR1 and CDR2 (germline): MGHRA, YSYEKL. CDR3 length equals 18 residues. The CDR3 region is CASSQDFSGTATNEKLFF. CDR3 DNA: TGCGCCAGCAGCCAAGATTTTTCCGGGACAGCAACTAATGAAAAACTGTTTTTT.

This clonotype was counted between two and nine times. This chain joins TRBV7-2 and TRBJ1-2, with D unclear. The V gene's germline CDR1 is SGHTA and CDR2 FQGNSA. The CDR3 is 11 amino acids. The V end lost 6 bases, the J end lost 8 bases, and 10 bases lay between the germline ends. DNA of the CDR3: TGTGCCAGCAGGTCGGGAGTCGGCTACACCTTC. Protein sequence: CASRSGVGYTF.

This clonotype has just a few counts. This chain connects TRBV12-3 or TRBV12-4 to TRBJ1-5, with no clear D. CDR3 length equals 13 residues. V shed 6 bases and J shed 6 bases, with 12 bases lying between them. This CDR3 is CASRMGPAQPQHF. In nucleotides, the CDR3 is TGTGCCAGCAGGATGGGCCCAGCTCAGCCCCAGCATTTT.

As regards this clonotype: This sequence may be a read error, since a much larger clone differs from it by one base. The CDR3, as DNA: TGTGCCAGCAGTTTGGCAGGGCCAAATGAACAACTGTTTTTT. It specifies CASSLAGPNEQLFF. The rearrangement uses TRBV28 and TRBJ1-4; possible D gene TRBD1, 5 bases. The germline CDR1 and CDR2 sequences are MDHEN and SYDVKM. The CDR3 contains 14 residues.

This clonotype was observed a handful of times. The rearrangement joins TRBV7-4 to TRBJ2-7; D is possibly TRBD2 (6 bases). The CDR3 is 12 residues long. The germline CDR1 and CDR2 sequences are SGHVT and SQSDAQ. V was pared by 7 bases and J by 3 bases, with 10 bases between. CDR3 nucleotides: TGTGCCAGCACCCTGGGGGGCTACGAGCAGTACTTC. Protein sequence: CASTLGGYEQYF.

V gene TRBV2 combines with J gene TRBJ2-2; perhaps TRBD1 as D (7 bases). Germline CDR1 reads SNHLY; CDR2 reads FYNNEI. This CDR3 is 15 amino acids long. The V and J ends lost 6 bases and 6 bases respectively, with 17 bases between them. The CDR3: CASSEMARGAGELFF. The CDR3 coding sequence is TGTGCCAGCAGCGAAATGGCCAGGGGGGCCGGGGAGCTGTTTTTT.

In its sample, this clonotype was seen many times. The chain carries TRBV27 and TRBJ2-4, with D perhaps TRBD1 or TRBD2 (6 bases each). The CDR3 sequence is 15 residues long. Germline CDR1 MNHEY, CDR2 SMNVEV (reference sequence). V lost 7 bases and J 7 bases, leaving 20 bases between the germline ends. CDR3 bases: TGTGCCAGCATTCCCCGGGTGGGGGGCCAGAACATTCAGTACTTC. As protein: CASIPRVGGQNIQYF.

The genes are TRBV7-3 and TRBJ2-3; perhaps TRBD2 as D (5 bases). The CDR3 is 13 amino acids. Trimming left V 0 bases short and J 10 bases short, with 11 bases between. CDR1 SGHTA and CDR2 FQGTGA come from the germline V gene. The CDR3 spells CASSLTSGSAQYF. The CDR3 bases are TGTGCCAGCAGCTTAACGTCGGGGAGTGCGCAGTATTTT.

The chain couples TRBV7-3 to TRBJ2-3, with 13 nucleotides matching TRBD2. The CDR3 is 15 residues long. Trimming took 0 bases from V and 6 from J; bases not matched to a gene: 0. CDR1 SGHTA and CDR2 FQGTGA come from the germline V gene. CDR3 sequence: CASSLTGLAGDTQYF. For the CDR3, the DNA is TGTGCCAGCAGCTTAACGGGACTAGCGGGGGATACGCAGTATTTT.

This clonotype was recorded many times. V is TRBV6-1 and J is TRBJ1-6; no clear D gene. There are 14 residues in the CDR3. V was cut by 5 bases and J by 0 bases, with 5 bases left in between. Germline loops: CDR1 MNHNS, CDR2 SASEGT. The CDR3 region is CASSSSSYNSPLHF. CDR3 DNA sequence: TGTGCCAGCAGTTCTAGCTCCTATAATTCACCCCTCCACTTT.

The genes are TRBV7-9 and TRBJ2-7; D may match TRBD1 or TRBD2 (6 bases each). This CDR3 has 15 amino acids. Germline-derived CDR1 and CDR2 are SEHNR and FQNEAQ (reference sequence). V gave up 1 base and J gave up 0 bases, with 10 bases separating them. DNA for the CDR3: TGTGCCAGCAGCTTAGAGGGGGGCCTCTCCTACGAGCAGTACTTC. Translated: CASSLEGGLSYEQYF.

Note on this clonotype: The conserved phenylalanine or tryptophan normally closing the CDR3 is absent here, so this likely arose from a read error. The chain carries TRBV7-2 and TRBJ1-2; 7 nucleotides align to TRBD1. Germline loops: CDR1 SGHTA, CDR2 FQGNSA. The CDR3 has 13 amino acids. The CDR3 DNA sequence: TGTGCCAGCAGCCTGAACAGGGGCTATGTCTACACCTTA. Its protein is CASSLNRGYVYTL.

This sequence joins TRBV27 and TRBJ1-1; 7 bases match TRBD1. V was clipped by 7 bases and J by 1 base; unmatched bases: 6. This CDR3 is 14 amino acids long. Germline V gene data show CDR1 as MNHEY and CDR2 as SMNVEV (reference sequence). The chain's CDR3 is CASKKEGANTEAFF. The CDR3 nucleotides are TGTGCCAGCAAAAAAGAGGGGGCGAACACTGAAGCTTTCTTT.